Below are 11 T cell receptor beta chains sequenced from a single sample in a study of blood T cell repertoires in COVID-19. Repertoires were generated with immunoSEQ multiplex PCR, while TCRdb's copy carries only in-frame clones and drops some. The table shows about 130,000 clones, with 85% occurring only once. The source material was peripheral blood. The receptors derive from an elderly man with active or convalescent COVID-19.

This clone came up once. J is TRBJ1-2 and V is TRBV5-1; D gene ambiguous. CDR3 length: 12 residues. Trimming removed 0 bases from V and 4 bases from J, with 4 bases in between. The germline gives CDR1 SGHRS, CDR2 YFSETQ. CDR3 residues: CASSLDTYGYTF. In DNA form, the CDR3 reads TGCGCCAGCAGCTTGGACACCTATGGCTACACCTTC. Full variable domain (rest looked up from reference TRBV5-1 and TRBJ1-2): KAGVTQTPRYLIKTRGQQVTLSCSPISGHRSVSWYQQTPGQGLQFLFEYFSETQRNKGNFPGRFSGRQFSNSRSEMNVSTLELGDSALYLCASSLDTYGYTFGSGTRLTVV.

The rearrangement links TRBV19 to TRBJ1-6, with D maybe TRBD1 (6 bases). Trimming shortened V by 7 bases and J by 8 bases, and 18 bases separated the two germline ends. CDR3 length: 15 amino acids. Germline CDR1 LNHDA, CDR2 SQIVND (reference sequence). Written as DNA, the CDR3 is TGTGCCAGTATGAGGACGGACAGAACCCATTCACCCCTCCACTTT. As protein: CASMRTDRTHSPLHF.

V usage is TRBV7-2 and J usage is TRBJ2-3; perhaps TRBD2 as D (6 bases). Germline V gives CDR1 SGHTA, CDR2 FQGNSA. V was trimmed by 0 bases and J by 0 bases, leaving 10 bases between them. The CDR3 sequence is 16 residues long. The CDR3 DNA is TGTGCCAGCAGCTTAGCCGGACTAACGAGCACAGATACGCAGTATTTT. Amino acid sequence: CASSLAGLTSTDTQYF.

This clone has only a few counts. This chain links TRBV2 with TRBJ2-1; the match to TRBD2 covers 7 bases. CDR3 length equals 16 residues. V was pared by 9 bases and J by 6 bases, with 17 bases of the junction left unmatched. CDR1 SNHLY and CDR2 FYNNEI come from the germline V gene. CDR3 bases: TGTGCCAGTAGACTAGCAAGCGGAGGAGAGGGCAATGAGCAGTTCTTC. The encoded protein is CASRLASGGEGNEQFF.

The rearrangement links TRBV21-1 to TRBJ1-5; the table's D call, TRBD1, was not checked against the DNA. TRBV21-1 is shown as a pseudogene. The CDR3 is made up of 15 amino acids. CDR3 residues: CASSTARGQDQPQHF. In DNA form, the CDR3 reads TGTGCCAGCAGCACGGCCAGGGGGCAGGATCAGCCCCAGCATTTT.

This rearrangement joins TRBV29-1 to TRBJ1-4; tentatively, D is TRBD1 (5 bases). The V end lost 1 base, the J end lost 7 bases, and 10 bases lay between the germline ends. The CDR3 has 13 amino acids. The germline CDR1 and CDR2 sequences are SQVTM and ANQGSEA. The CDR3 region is CSVEVSGGEKLFF. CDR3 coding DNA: TGCAGCGTTGAAGTCAGCGGGGGTGAAAAACTGTTTTTT. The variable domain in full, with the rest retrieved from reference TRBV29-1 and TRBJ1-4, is SAVISQKPSRDICQRGTSLTIQCQVDSQVTMMFWYRQQPGQSLTLIATANQGSEATYESGFVIDKFPISRPNLTFSTLTVSNMSPEDSSIYLCSVEVSGGEKLFFGSGTQLSVL.

CDR3 nucleotide sequence: TGTGCCAGCTCGTCCCGTGACAGGGCATCCGAGCAGTACTTC. It specifies CASSSRDRASEQYF. The V gene is TRBV18, the J gene TRBJ2-7; the match to TRBD1 covers 7 bases. Germline trimming cut 6 bases from V and 6 bases from J; bases unmatched to any gene: 11. Per germline, CDR1 KGHSH and CDR2 LQKENI. CDR3 length: 14 amino acids.

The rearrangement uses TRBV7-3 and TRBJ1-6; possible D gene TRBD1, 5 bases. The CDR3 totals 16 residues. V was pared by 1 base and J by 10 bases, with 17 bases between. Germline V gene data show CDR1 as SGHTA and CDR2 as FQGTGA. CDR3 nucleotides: TGTGCCAGCAGCTTAATAGGAAGGGGAAGGGGATCACCCCTCCACTTT. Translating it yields CASSLIGRGRGSPLHF.

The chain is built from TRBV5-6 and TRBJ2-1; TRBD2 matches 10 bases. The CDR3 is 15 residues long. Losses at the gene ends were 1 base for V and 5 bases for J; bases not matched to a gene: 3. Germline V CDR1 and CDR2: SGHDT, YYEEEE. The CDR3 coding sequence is TGTGCCAGCAGCTTGTGGACTAGCGGCAACAATGAGCAGTTCTTC. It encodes CASSLWTSGNNEQFF.

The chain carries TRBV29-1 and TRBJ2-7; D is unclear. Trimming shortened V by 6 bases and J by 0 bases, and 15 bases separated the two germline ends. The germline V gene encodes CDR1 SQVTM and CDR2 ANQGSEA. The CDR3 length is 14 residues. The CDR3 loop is CSVVTGRYSYEQYF. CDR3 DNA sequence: TGCAGCGTCGTAACTGGGCGCTACTCCTACGAGCAGTACTTC.

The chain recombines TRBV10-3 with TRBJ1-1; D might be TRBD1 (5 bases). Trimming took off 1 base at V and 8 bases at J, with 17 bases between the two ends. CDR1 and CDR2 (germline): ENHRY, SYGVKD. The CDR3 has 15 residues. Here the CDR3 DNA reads TGTGCCATCAGTGAGTTGGGAGGGGCGGGTATAGAAGCTTTCTTT. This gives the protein CAISELGGAGIEAFF.